Given below is one TCR beta chain in context. One junction end disagrees with the germline gene, perhaps due to a read error. This entry is derived from a study of blood T cell repertoires in COVID-19. Study summary: Some COVID-19 samples were acute and others convalescent; all came from the United States, Italy and Spain.

Measured with immunoSEQ multiplex PCR; TCRdb has only the in-frame clones, and not every one. Of around 160,000 clones listed, over 90% are singletons. The germline V gene encodes CDR1 MGHDK and CDR2 SYGVNS. CDR3 length: 11 amino acids. Source material: peripheral blood. V is TRBV25-1 and J is TRBJ2-1; D is unresolved. This receptor was obtained from a woman aged 60-75 years with COVID-19, enrolled during active disease. The CDR3 is CASSAYNEQFF. For the CDR3, the DNA is TGTGCCAGCAGTGCCTATAATGAGCAGTTCTTC.